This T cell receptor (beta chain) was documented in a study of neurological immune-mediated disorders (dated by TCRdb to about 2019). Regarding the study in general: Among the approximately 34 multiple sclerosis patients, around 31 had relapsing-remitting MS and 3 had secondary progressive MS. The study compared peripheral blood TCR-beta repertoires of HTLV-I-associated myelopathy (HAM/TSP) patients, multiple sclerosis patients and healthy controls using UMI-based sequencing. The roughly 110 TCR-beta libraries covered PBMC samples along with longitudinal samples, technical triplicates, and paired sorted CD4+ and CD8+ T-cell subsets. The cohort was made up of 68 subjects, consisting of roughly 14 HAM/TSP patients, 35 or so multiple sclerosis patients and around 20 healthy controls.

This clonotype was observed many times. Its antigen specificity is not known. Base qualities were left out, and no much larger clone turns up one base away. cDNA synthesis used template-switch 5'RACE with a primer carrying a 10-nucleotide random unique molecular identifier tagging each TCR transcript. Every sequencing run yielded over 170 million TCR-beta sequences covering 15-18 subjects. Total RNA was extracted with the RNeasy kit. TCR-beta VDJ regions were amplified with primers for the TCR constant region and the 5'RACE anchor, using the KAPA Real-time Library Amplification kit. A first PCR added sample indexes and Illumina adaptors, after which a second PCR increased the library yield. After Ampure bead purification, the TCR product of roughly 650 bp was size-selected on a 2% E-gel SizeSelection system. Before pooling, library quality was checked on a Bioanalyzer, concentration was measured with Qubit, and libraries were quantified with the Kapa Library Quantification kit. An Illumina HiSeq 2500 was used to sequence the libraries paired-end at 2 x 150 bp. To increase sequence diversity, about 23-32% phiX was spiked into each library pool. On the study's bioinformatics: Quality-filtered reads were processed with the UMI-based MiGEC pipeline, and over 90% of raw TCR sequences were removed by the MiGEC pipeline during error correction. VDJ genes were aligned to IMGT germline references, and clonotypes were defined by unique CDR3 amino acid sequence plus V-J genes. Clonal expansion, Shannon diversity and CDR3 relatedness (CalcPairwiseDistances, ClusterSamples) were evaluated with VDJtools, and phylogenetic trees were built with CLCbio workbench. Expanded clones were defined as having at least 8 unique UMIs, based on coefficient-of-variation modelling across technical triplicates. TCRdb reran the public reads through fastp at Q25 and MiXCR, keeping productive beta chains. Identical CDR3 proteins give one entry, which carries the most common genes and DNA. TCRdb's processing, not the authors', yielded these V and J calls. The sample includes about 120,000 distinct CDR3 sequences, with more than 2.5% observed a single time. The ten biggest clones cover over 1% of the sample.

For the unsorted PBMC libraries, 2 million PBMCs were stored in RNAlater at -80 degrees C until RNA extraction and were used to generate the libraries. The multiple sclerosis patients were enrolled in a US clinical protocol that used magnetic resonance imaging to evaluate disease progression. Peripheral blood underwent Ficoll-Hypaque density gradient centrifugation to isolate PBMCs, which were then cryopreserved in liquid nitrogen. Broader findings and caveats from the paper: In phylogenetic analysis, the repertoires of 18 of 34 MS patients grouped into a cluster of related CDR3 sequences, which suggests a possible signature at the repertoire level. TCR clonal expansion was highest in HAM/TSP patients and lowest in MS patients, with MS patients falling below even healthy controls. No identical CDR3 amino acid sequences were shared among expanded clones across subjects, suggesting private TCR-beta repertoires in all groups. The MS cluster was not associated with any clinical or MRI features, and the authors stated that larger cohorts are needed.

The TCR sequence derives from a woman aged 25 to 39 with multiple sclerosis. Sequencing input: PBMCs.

The CDR3 region: CASSPGANTEAFF. The base sequence is TGTGCCAGCAGTCCGGGGGCGAACACTGAAGCTTTCTTT. Recombination linked TRBV14 to TRBJ1-1; TRBD1 could be the D gene, as 6 bases match. The CDR3 spans 13 residues, from the cysteine through the phenylalanine. Only the CDR3 region is kept as DNA, spanning 39 bases read in frame from base 1. V is shortened by 6 bases, J by 1 base, and the region joining them spans 9 bases. For CDR1 and CDR2, the germline V gene lists SGHDN and FVKESK.